The T cell receptor beta chain under discussion was sequenced for a study of blood T cell repertoires in COVID-19 (dated by TCRdb to about 2020). For context, the study as a whole: Samples covering the acute and convalescent phases of COVID-19 were provided by collaborators in the United States, Italy and Spain. Deeply sampled blood TCRbeta repertoires from subjects exposed to, actively infected with, or recovered from COVID-19 were included in the dataset. The material from the prospective study consisted of cDNA or gDNA derived from T cells, B-cell-depleted T cells, or PBMCs. Where available, HLA class I and class II types were taken from metadata supplied by the sample provider and were not determined by assay-based typing. A freely available public database, intended as a resource for researchers studying the immune response to SARS-CoV-2, is where the repertoires were released. The sample metadata nearly always contained a de-identified subject ID, COVID-19 status, age in years and sex. The samples were drawn from two sources: the first 160 participants of the ongoing ImmuneRACE study, and fewer than 1,500 subjects contributed by 6 global collaborators.

CDR1 and CDR2 (LGHNA, YSLEER) derive from the germline V gene. At the junction V is shortened by 1 base and J by 2 bases; bases outside the gene matches: 0. The CDR3, from cysteine to phenylalanine, totals 15 residues. Kept here is only the CDR3 DNA, which spans 45 bases and is read in frame from base 1. Points the paper makes about the study in general: Clinical and demographic metadata were provided uncurated, with the amount varying by source and participant.

With regard to this clone: Its antigen remains undetermined. Base qualities are missing; no much larger clone stands one base away.

One collaborating source in Seattle enrolled patients during active infection and followed them longitudinally through the course of disease. The collaborating institutions used their own protocols to collect whole blood in K2EDTA tubes. For TCRbeta analysis, collaborators shipped samples as frozen whole blood, isolated PBMCs, or DNA extracted from either of those sample types. The immunoSEQ Assay, a bias-controlled multiplex PCR, was used to amplify TCRbeta CDR3 regions from genomic DNA. The study's own analysis went as follows. Nucleated cell counts per sample were estimated from amplification of reference gene primers within the assay. To quantify the absolute abundance of each unique TCRbeta CDR3 rearrangement, sequence reads were collapsed and filtered. For each sample, productive Simpson clonality was calculated by taking the square root of Simpson's diversity index across productive rearrangements. In TCRdb, the immuneACCESS table is reduced to in-frame sequences with V and J assigned. These tables do not hold every clone; where another copy was compared, an unresolved V gene accounts for under half, and the others remain unexplained. V and J calls and clone size follow that table, whereas D and trimming were derived from the DNA. This sample has a few hundred thousand clones in its table, and roughly 84% of those were observed once. Jointly, the top ten make up about 10% of the sample.

The TCR sequence derives from an elderly woman with COVID-19, enrolled during active disease. The sequence links TRBV4-3 to TRBJ2-7, and 12 junction bases match TRBD2. The sequenced material came from peripheral blood. The nucleotide sequence is TGCGCCAGCAGCCAAGCTAGCGGGGGGGCCTACGAGCAGTACTTC. It is translated as CASSQASGGAYEQYF.